The 28 T cell receptor beta chains in this list originate from one sample, sequenced in a study of CD8+CD57+ T cells in acquired aplastic anemia. According to the study, genomic DNA was the template for TCR beta VDJ and CDR3 profiling. MiXCR, applied by TCRdb to the reads, yields one record per CDR3 protein. Of roughly 200,000 distinct CDR3 sequences listed, 61% are singletons. Sequences were obtained from sorted CD4+, CD8+, or CD8+CD57+ T cells (not recorded which) from PBMCs. The receptors originated from a human donor in good health.

The chain combines TRBV7-6 with TRBJ2-3; TRBD2 matches at 7 bases. CDR1 and CDR2 (germline): SGHVS, FNYEAQ. V was clipped by 0 bases and J by 1 base; unmatched bases: 4. This CDR3 has 16 amino acids. CDR3 sequence reads: CASSLAFRGGTDTQYF. The CDR3 coding sequence is TGTGCCAGCAGCTTAGCGTTTCGGGGGGGCACAGATACGCAGTATTTT. The whole variable domain, filled in from reference TRBV7-6 and TRBJ2-3, reads GAGVSQSPRYKVTKRGQDVALRCDPISGHVSLYWYRQALGQGPEFLTYFNYEAQQDKSGLPNDRFSAERPEGSISTLTIQRTEQRDSAMYRCASSLAFRGGTDTQYFGPGTRLTVL.

Concerning this clonotype itself: The junction and the germline gene differ at one end; a read error may be behind it. This sequence joins TRBV29-1 and TRBJ1-2; D is ambiguous. Germline CDR1 and CDR2: SQVTM and ANQGSEA. This CDR3 comprises 15 residues. CDR3 DNA sequence: TGCAGCGCTGAAAGAACGGAAGGTACTAACTATGGCTACACCTTC. Translating gives CSAERTEGTNYGYTF.

This clonotype was counted only a few times. The rearrangement uses TRBV4-1 and TRBJ2-2, with 13 bases fitting TRBD2. V shed 3 bases, J shed 5 bases, and the junction held 9 bases outside the gene matches. CDR1 and CDR2 (germline): MGHRA, YSYEKL. The CDR3 extends over 18 amino acids. In nucleotides, the CDR3 is TGCGCCAGCAGCCATGACTCGTGGACTAGCGGGAGTACCGGGGAGCTGTTTTTT. Encoded protein: CASSHDSWTSGSTGELFF.

The chain joins TRBV19 to TRBJ1-2, with D hard to call. From germline, CDR1 is LNHDA and CDR2 SQIVND (reference sequence). The germline V and J ends were trimmed by 3 bases and 5 bases, with 13 bases remaining between them. The CDR3 extends over 14 amino acids. CDR3 nucleotide sequence: TGTGCCAGTAGTATTTCTGGAGGGAAGTATGGCTACACCTTC. It specifies CASSISGGKYGYTF. The full variable domain, completed using reference TRBV19 and TRBJ1-2, is DGGITQSPKYLFRKEGQNVTLSCEQNLNHDAMYWYRQDPGQGLRLIYYSQIVNDFQKGDIAEGYSVSREKKESFPLTVTSAQKNPTAFYLCASSISGGKYGYTFGSGTRLTVV.

The CDR3 is CASRLQGQGLSSYEQYF. Here the CDR3 DNA reads TGTGCCAGCAGACTTCAGGGGCAGGGTTTAAGCTCCTACGAGCAGTACTTC. V and J are TRBV6-5 and TRBJ2-7; D perhaps matches TRBD1 (6 bases). In germline, CDR1 is MNHEY, CDR2 SVGAGI. This CDR3 region has 17 residues. V shed 6 bases and J shed 0 bases, with 21 bases lying between them.

The chain recombines TRBV7-8 with TRBJ1-5; TRBD1 might be the D (6 bases). The CDR3 sequence is 15 residues long. CDR1 and CDR2 (germline): SGHVS, FQNEAQ. With 5 bases removed from V and 5 bases from J, the gap between germline ends came to 16 bases. CDR3 sequence: CASSPGPKGDQPQHF. DNA of the CDR3: TGTGCCAGCAGCCCCGGCCCCAAGGGGGATCAGCCCCAGCATTTT.

The V call is TRBV19, the J call TRBJ2-7; TRBD1 agrees at 10 bases. The junction had 5 bases not matched to a gene; V was cut back by 5 bases and J by 1 base. Germline V lookup: CDR1 LNHDA, CDR2 SQIVND (reference sequence). The CDR3 sequence is 15 residues long. CDR3 region: CASSFGTGASYEQYF. The CDR3 DNA reads as TGTGCCAGTAGTTTCGGGACAGGGGCATCCTACGAGCAGTACTTC.

J is TRBJ2-5 and V is TRBV7-9, with D tentatively TRBD2 (6 bases). Trimming cost V 4 bases and J 2 bases, with 14 bases left between them. The germline CDR1 and CDR2 sequences are SEHNR and FQNEAQ (reference sequence). The length of the CDR3 is 15 residues. The CDR3, as DNA: TGTGCCAGCAGCTCGCCGGGACTTTCTCAAGAGACCCAGTACTTC. Protein sequence: CASSSPGLSQETQYF.

This clonotype was counted a single time. This rearrangement joins TRBV24-1 to TRBJ2-2; D is tentatively TRBD1 or TRBD2 (5 bases each). The V and J ends lost 0 bases and 5 bases respectively, with 12 bases between them. Germline values: CDR1 KGHDR, CDR2 SFDVKD. The CDR3 length is 16 residues. CDR3 DNA sequence: TGTGCCACCAGTGATTTGAATTTTGGGGGTACCGGGGAGCTGTTTTTT. It yields the protein CATSDLNFGGTGELFF.

This clonotype showed up many times. This chain uses TRBV4-1 with TRBJ1-1; no clear D. The germline CDR1 and CDR2 sequences are MGHRA and YSYEKL. CDR3 length: 17 residues. V dropped 4 bases and J dropped 4 bases, with 22 bases sitting between them. The CDR3 DNA follows: TGCGCCAGCAGCCGAACACCGGGCCAGCTATATGGCACTGAAGCTTTCTTT. Encoded protein: CASSRTPGQLYGTEAFF.

V is TRBV19 and J is TRBJ1-6; tentative D call: TRBD1 (6 bases). The CDR3 covers 15 residues. Trimming took off 4 bases at V and 6 bases at J, with 13 bases between the two ends. CDR1 and CDR2 from the germline V gene are LNHDA and SQIVND (reference sequence). DNA of the CDR3: TGTGCCAGTAGTAGCCGGGACACCCGTAATTCACCCCTCCACTTT. This encodes CASSSRDTRNSPLHF.

The chain has TRBV7-6 and TRBJ2-7; TRBD2 matches at 8 bases. The CDR3 runs to 16 residues. Germline CDR1 reads SGHVS; CDR2 reads FNYEAQ. V shed 2 bases and J 1 base; nucleotides not matched to a gene: 7. For the CDR3, the DNA is TGTGCCAGCAGCTTACTCCAACTAGCGGAGTCCTACGAGCAGTACTTC. Translation gives CASSLLQLAESYEQYF.

This clonotype showed up just a few times. The rearrangement joins TRBV27 to TRBJ2-3; possible D gene TRBD1, 6 bases. Germline loops: CDR1 MNHEY, CDR2 SMNVEV (reference sequence). V lost 4 bases and J lost 6, with 14 bases in between. There are 14 residues in the CDR3. The CDR3 bases are TGTGCCAGCAGTTATCGGGCAGGGGTGGATACGCAGTATTTT. It specifies CASSYRAGVDTQYF.

This clonotype was found many times. The rearrangement links TRBV10-2 to TRBJ2-7; 7 bases map to TRBD1. Per germline, CDR1 WSHSY and CDR2 SAAADI. Losses at the gene ends were 4 bases for V and 1 base for J; bases not matched to a gene: 4. The CDR3 loop spans 14 amino acids. The CDR3 protein is CASSVETGSYEQYF. The CDR3 nucleotides read TGCGCCAGCAGTGTAGAGACAGGGTCCTACGAGCAGTACTTC.

The chain recombines TRBV7-2 with TRBJ2-1; the D gene is possibly TRBD2 (5 bases). Trimming removed 5 bases at V and 8 bases at J, with 10 bases between. The germline V gene encodes CDR1 SGHTA and CDR2 FQGNSA. The length of the CDR3 is 12 residues. CDR3 protein: CASSGRGYEQFF. The CDR3 region has the DNA TGTGCCAGCAGCGGTCGGGGTTATGAGCAGTTCTTC.

This chain joins TRBV20-1 and TRBJ2-2; D ambiguous. The CDR3 consists of 14 residues. The germline gives CDR1 DFQATT, CDR2 SNEGSKA (reference sequence). V lost 0 bases, J lost 7 bases, and 12 bases lay in between. The CDR3 protein is CSARDSGLVGELFF. CDR3 nucleotide sequence: TGCAGTGCTAGAGATTCAGGCTTGGTCGGGGAGCTGTTTTTT.

J is TRBJ1-2 and V is TRBV24-1; 8 bases map to TRBD1. V trimming: 1 base; J trimming: 7 bases; junction bases outside the gene matches: 7. The CDR3 loop spans 15 amino acids. Germline CDR1 reads KGHDR; CDR2 reads SFDVKD. In DNA form, the CDR3 reads TGTGCCACCAGTGATTTCTCGACAGGGGAAGCTGGCTACACCTTC. This sequence encodes CATSDFSTGEAGYTF.

V and J are TRBV12-3 or TRBV12-4 and TRBJ2-7; TRBD1 agrees at 9 bases. The J segment lost 3 bases and the V segment lost 6 bases, leaving 9 bases of the junction unmatched. CDR3 size: 15 residues. The DNA of the CDR3 is TGTGCCAGCAGCCTCACCCCGGACAGGGGCTACGAGCAGTACTTC. As protein: CASSLTPDRGYEQYF.

The chain is built from TRBV7-9 and TRBJ2-5, with D perhaps matching TRBD1 or TRBD2 (5 bases each). Germline V CDR1 and CDR2: SEHNR, FQNEAQ (reference sequence). The CDR3 is 14 amino acids. V lost 1 base and J 4 bases, leaving 10 bases between the germline ends. The CDR3 nucleotides read TGTGCCAGCAGCTTAGGAGGGGATGCAGAGACCCAGTACTTC. Translating gives CASSLGGDAETQYF.

This clonotype has at least ten counts. The chain joins TRBV7-9 to TRBJ2-2; TRBD2 is a possible D gene (6 bases). V was shortened by 4 bases and J by 1 base, with 16 bases between the two germline ends. CDR3 size: 17 residues. Germline-derived CDR1 and CDR2 are SEHNR and FQNEAQ (reference sequence). The CDR3 nucleotides read TGTGCCAGCAGCTCTATCACGCCGGGACTGAACACCGGGGAGCTGTTTTTT. Translated: CASSSITPGLNTGELFF.

The J gene is TRBJ2-3, the V gene TRBV10-3, with 8 bases that match TRBD1. Losses at the gene ends were 7 bases for V and 6 bases for J; bases not matched to a gene: 18. There are 17 residues in the CDR3. Germline assignment: CDR1 ENHRY and CDR2 SYGVKD. The CDR3 region has the DNA TGTGCCATCACCCTAGAGGGCAGGGACAGGCCAGGGGATACGCAGTATTTT. Translation gives CAITLEGRDRPGDTQYF.

The chain is built from TRBV20-1 and TRBJ2-7; D is perhaps TRBD2 (6 bases). The length of the CDR3 is 17 residues. Trimming removed 0 bases from V and 0 bases from J, with 18 bases in between. Germline V gives CDR1 DFQATT, CDR2 SNEGSKA (reference sequence). The CDR3 DNA is TGCAGTGCTAGAGATCGGGGAGGTCGTGGCAGCTCCTACGAGCAGTACTTC. It yields the protein CSARDRGGRGSSYEQYF.

This clonotype was counted once. CDR3: CASSQDLTSRNEQFF. The CDR3 DNA is TGCGCCAGCAGCCAAGATCTCACTAGCCGCAATGAGCAGTTCTTC. V is TRBV4-3 and J is TRBJ2-1; TRBD2 might be the D (6 bases). Between the trimmed V and J ends, which lost 0 bases and 6 bases, there was a span of 12 bases. The CDR3 sequence is 15 residues long. Germline CDR1 is LGHNA and CDR2 is YSLEER.

V is TRBV20-1 and J is TRBJ2-5, with TRBD2 matching over 11 bases. The germline V gene encodes CDR1 DFQATT and CDR2 SNEGSKA (reference sequence). The CDR3 contains 16 residues. Unmatched junction bases numbered 13, after V lost 5 bases and J lost 5 bases. DNA for the CDR3: TGCAGTGCTCCGGGCATGACTAGCGGGAAAGGGGAGACCCAGTACTTC. It specifies CSAPGMTSGKGETQYF.

Note on this clonotype: The junction does not match germline at one end; this may be a read error. The gene calls are TRBV2 and TRBJ1-1; the D is unclear. Germline V gives CDR1 SNHLY, CDR2 FYNNEI. This CDR3 has 12 amino acids. CDR3 DNA sequence: TGTGCCAGCAGAGGTAGGGTGACTGAAGCTTCCTTT. It specifies CASRGRVTEASF.

A remark on this clonotype: A read error is likely, as this CDR3 ends without the conserved phenylalanine or tryptophan. The DNA is omitted, as the CDR3 cannot be located on it reliably, and the CDR3 follows TCRdb's listing. V is TRBV10-2 and J is TRBJ2-1. The CDR3 is 15 amino acids long, termini counted. CDR1 is WSHSY and CDR2 is SAAADI in the germline V gene. The CDR3 here is CASLNHRSSYNERFL.

This rearrangement joins TRBV20-1 to TRBJ1-6; no firm D call. The CDR3 sequence is 14 residues long. Germline CDR1 is DFQATT and CDR2 is SNEGSKA (reference sequence). Trimming left V 5 bases short and J 5 bases short, with 13 bases between. In DNA form, the CDR3 reads TGCAGTGCTCAAACAGATTTTAATAATTCACCCCTCCACTTT. Protein sequence: CSAQTDFNNSPLHF.

The chain employs TRBV15 and TRBJ1-1; D not certain. This CDR3 region has 14 residues. Looked up from germline, CDR1 is LNHNV and CDR2 is YYDKDF (reference sequence). Between the trimmed V and J ends, which lost 0 bases and 7 bases, there was a span of 12 bases. The CDR3 here is CATSRDQVAIEAFF. CDR3 DNA sequence: TGTGCCACCAGCAGAGATCAGGTAGCTATTGAAGCTTTCTTT.